This TCR beta chain was found in a study of blood T cells in healthy people across ages. Together with a sample-barcoded 5' primer, a J-beta primer mix was included in a second PCR lasting roughly 6 to 12 cycles. MiXCR, run by TCRdb on the 5' RACE reads, gives a single entry per CDR3 protein. This sample carries 2 million or so distinct CDR3 sequences, roughly 50% of them seen once, and the ten largest clones take less than 2.5%. The germline V gene encodes CDR1 MNHEY and CDR2 SMNVEV (reference sequence). V was cut by 5 bases and J by 2 bases, with 20 bases left in between. This CDR3 region has 17 residues. Overall study results and limits: Those diversity estimates obtained from one million T cells were thought to be underestimates.

A word on this clonotype: Antigen specificity is unknown.

The chain couples TRBV27 to TRBJ2-3, with no clear D. The sample was blood. The source of this sequence is a woman aged 40-49 years in good health. The CDR3 DNA is TGTGCCAGCAGTACCAAGCAAGGGCGTCAAATCACAGATACGCAGTATTTT. It encodes CASSTKQGRQITDTQYF.